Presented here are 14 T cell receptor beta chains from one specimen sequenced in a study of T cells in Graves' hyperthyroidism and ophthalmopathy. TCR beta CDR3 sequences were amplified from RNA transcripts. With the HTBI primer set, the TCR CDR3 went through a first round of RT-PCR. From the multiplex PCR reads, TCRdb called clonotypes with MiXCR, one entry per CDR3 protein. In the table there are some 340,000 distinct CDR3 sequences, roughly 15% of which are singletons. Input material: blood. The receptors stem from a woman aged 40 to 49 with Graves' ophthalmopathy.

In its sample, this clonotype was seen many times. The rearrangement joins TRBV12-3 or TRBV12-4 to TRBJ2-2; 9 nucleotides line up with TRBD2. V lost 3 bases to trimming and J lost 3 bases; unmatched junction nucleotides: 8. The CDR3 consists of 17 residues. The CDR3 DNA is TGTGCCAGCAGTTTTAGAAAGCGGGGGGTATACACCGGGGAGCTGTTTTTT. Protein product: CASSFRKRGVYTGELFF.

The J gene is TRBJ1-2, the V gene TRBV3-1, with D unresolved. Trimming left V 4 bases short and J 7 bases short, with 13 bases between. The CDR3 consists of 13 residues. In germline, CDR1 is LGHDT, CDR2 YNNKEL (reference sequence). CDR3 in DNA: TGTGCCAGCAGCCTCCTGGGCAAGGTTGGCTACACCTTC. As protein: CASSLLGKVGYTF.

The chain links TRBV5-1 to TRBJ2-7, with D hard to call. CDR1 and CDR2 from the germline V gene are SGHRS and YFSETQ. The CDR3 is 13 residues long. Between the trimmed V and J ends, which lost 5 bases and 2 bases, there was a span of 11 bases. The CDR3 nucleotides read TGCGCCAGCAGTAACGCAGGCGCCTACGAGCAGTACTTC. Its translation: CASSNAGAYEQYF.

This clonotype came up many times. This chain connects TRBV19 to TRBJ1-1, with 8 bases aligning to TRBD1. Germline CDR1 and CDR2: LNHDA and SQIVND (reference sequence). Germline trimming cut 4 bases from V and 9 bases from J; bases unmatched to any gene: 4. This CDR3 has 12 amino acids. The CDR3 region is CASSRTGSKAFF. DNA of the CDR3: TGTGCCAGTAGTAGGACAGGGTCAAAAGCTTTCTTT.

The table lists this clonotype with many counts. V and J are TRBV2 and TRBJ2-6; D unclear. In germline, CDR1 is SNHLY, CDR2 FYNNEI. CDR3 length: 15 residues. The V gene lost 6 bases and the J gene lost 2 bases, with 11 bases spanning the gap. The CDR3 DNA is TGTGCCAGCAGATTGGACGAAGCTGGGGCCAACGTCCTGACTTTC. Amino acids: CASRLDEAGANVLTF.

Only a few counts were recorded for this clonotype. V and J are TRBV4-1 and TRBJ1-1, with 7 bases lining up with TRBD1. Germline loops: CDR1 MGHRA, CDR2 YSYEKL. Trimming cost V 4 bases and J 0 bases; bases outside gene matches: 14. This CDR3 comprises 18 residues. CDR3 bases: TGCGCCAGCAGCCCTAGACAGGGCTATTTACCGATGAACACTGAAGCTTTCTTT. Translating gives CASSPRQGYLPMNTEAFF.

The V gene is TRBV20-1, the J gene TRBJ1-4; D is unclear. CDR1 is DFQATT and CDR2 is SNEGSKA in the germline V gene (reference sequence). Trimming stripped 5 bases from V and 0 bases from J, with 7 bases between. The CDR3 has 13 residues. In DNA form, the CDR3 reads TGCAGTGCTTTACAAACAACTAATGAAAAACTGTTTTTT. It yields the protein CSALQTTNEKLFF.

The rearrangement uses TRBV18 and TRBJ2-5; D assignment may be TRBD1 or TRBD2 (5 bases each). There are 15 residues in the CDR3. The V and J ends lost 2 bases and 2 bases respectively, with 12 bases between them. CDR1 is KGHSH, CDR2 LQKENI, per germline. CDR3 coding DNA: TGTGCCAGCTCACCAGGGACGGCGCAGCAAGAGACCCAGTACTTC. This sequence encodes CASSPGTAQQETQYF.

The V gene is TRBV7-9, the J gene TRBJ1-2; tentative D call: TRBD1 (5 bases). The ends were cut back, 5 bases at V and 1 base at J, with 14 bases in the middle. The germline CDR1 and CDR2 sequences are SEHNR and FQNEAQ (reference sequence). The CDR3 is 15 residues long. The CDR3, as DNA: TGTGCCAGCAGCCCCGACAGCCTGAATAACTATGGCTACACCTTC. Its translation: CASSPDSLNNYGYTF.

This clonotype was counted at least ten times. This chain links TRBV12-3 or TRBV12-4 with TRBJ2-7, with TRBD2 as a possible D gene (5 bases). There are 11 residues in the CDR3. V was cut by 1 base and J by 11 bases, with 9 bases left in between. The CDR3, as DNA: TGTGCCAGCAGTTTAGGGCAGGAGGAGTACTTC. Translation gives CASSLGQEEYF.

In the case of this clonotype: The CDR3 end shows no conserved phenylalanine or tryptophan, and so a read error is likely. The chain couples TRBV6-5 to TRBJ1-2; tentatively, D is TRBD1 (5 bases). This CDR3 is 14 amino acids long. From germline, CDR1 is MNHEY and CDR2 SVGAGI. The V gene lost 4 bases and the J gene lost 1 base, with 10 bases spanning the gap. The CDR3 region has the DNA TGTGCCAGCAGTTTGGGGCAGGGTAACTATGGCTACACCCTC. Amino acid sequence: CASSLGQGNYGYTL.

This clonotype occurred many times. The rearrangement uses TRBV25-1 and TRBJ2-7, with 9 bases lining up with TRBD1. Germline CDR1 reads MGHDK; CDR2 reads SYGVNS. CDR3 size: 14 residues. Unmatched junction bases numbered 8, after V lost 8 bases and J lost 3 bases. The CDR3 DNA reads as TGTGCCAGCGGACCCGGGACAGGGAGCTACGAGCAGTACTTC. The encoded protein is CASGPGTGSYEQYF.

This CDR3 is CAISEGRGGDQPQHF. The CDR3 DNA reads TGTGCCATCAGTGAGGGGCGGGGAGGAGATCAGCCCCAGCATTTT. This chain links TRBV10-3 with TRBJ1-5, with D hard to call. With 2 bases removed from V and 5 bases from J, the gap between germline ends came to 13 bases. The CDR3 spans 15 residues. Germline V CDR1 and CDR2: ENHRY, SYGVKD.

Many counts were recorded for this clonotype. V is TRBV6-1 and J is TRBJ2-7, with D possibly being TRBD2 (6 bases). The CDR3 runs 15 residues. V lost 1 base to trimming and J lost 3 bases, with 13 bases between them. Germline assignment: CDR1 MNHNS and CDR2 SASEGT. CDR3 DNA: TGTGCCAGCAGTGAAGTCGTCGGAGGGGTCTACGAGCAGTACTTC. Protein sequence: CASSEVVGGVYEQYF.